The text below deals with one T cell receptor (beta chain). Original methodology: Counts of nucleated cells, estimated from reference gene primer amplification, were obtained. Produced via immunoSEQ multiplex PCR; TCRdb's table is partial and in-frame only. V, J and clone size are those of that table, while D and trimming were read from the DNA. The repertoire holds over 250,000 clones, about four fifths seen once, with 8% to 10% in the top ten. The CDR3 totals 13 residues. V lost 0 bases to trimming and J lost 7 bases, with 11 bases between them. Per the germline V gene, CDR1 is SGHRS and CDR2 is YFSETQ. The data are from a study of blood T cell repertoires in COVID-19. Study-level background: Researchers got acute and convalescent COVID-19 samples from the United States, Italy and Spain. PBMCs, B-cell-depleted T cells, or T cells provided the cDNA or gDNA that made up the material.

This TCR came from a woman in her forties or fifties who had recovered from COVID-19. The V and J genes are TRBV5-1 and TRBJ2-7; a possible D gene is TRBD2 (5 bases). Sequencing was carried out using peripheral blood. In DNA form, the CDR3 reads TGCGCCAGCAGCTTGGATCCGGGGAGAGAGCAGTACTTC. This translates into CASSLDPGREQYF.